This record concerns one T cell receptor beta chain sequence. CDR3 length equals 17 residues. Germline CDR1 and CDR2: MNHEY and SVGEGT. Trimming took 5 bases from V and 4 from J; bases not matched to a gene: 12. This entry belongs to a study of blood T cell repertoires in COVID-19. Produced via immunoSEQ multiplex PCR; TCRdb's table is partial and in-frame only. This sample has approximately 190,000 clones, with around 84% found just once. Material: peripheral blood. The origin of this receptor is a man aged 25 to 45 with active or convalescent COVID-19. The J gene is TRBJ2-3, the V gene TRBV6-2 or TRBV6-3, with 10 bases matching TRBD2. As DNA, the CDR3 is TGTGCCAGCAGTAGGGGGCCTCTAGCGGGAGCGCCAGATACGCAGTATTTT. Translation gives CASSRGPLAGAPDTQYF.